One sample yielded the 13 T cell receptor beta chains listed below, sequenced in a study of beta chain features in type 1 diabetes. General study results and limits: There was a moderate but significant shortening of TCRB CDR3s in all four CD4+ subsets of Type 1 diabetes patients.

Since all of the isolated RNA was reverse transcribed, expressed TCRB transcripts were what got sequenced. Clones were sequenced by immunoSEQ multiplex PCR, and TCRdb holds only the in-frame ones, with some missing. This table has around 250,000 clones, roughly 25% appearing once. The antigens for these receptors are not known. Sequenced sample: naive CD4+ T cells from blood. These receptors came from a woman aged 25 to 39 with type 1 diabetes.

This clone was counted between two and nine times. This chain joins TRBV28 and TRBJ2-1; 9 bases are a match to TRBD2. Germline-derived CDR1 and CDR2 are MDHEN and SYDVKM. Unmatched junction bases numbered 2, after V lost 4 bases and J lost 4 bases. There are 14 residues in the CDR3. The CDR3 region is CASSWLAGYNEQFF. CDR3 DNA: TGTGCCAGCAGTTGGCTAGCGGGGTACAATGAGCAGTTCTTC.

This clone was seen only a few times. V is TRBV29-1 and J is TRBJ2-1; D uncertain. Germline CDR1 SQVTM, CDR2 ANQGSEA. This CDR3 region has 11 residues. V lost 8 bases and J 4 bases, leaving 9 bases between the germline ends. The CDR3 loop is CSTLRYNEQFF. CDR3 DNA: TGCAGCACCCTACGATACAATGAGCAGTTCTTC.

The chain employs TRBV29-1 and TRBJ2-3; 8 bases line up with TRBD2. CDR1 and CDR2 (germline): SQVTM, ANQGSEA. Germline trimming cut 4 bases from V and 2 bases from J; bases unmatched to any gene: 5. This CDR3 contains 14 residues. The CDR3 coding sequence is TGCAGCGTTGGCCTGACTAGCGTCACAGATACGCAGTATTTT. Translation: CSVGLTSVTDTQYF.

The chain recombines TRBV2 with TRBJ1-1; no clear D gene. Germline CDR1 SNHLY, CDR2 FYNNEI. CDR3 length: 12 amino acids. V lost 9 bases, J lost 0 bases, and 8 bases lay in between. The CDR3, as DNA: TGTGCCAGTACAACAATGAACACTGAAGCTTTCTTT. Amino acid sequence: CASTTMNTEAFF.

The chain has TRBV7-9 and TRBJ2-5; 7 bases align to TRBD2. Germline trimming cut 5 bases from V and 4 bases from J; bases unmatched to any gene: 16. The CDR3 is 17 residues long. From germline, CDR1 is SEHNR and CDR2 FQNEAQ (reference sequence). CDR3 sequence: CASSRMGREFDGETQYF. CDR3 coding DNA: TGTGCCAGCAGCCGGATGGGGCGGGAGTTCGACGGAGAGACCCAGTACTTC.

The chain uses TRBV5-6 and TRBJ2-7; 11 bases map to TRBD2. Germline V gene data show CDR1 as SGHDT and CDR2 as YYEEEE. With 4 bases clipped from V and 5 bases from J, the junction kept 11 bases outside the gene matches. The CDR3 is 16 residues long. The CDR3 DNA is TGTGCCAGCAGCCCCGGCGGTAGCGGGAGGGCCGACGAGCAGTACTTC. Amino acids: CASSPGGSGRADEQYF.

The CDR3: CASSQDQTSGIWQYF. Written as DNA, the CDR3 is TGTGCCAGCAGCCAAGATCAGACTAGCGGGATTTGGCAGTACTTC. The chain links TRBV4-2 to TRBJ2-7; TRBD2 matches 11 bases. Germline V gene sequence: CDR1 LGHNA, CDR2 YNFKEQ. Trimming cost V 0 bases and J 9 bases; bases outside gene matches: 7. The CDR3 contains 15 residues.

This clone showed up just a few times. This sequence joins TRBV2 and TRBJ2-5, with 10 positions matching TRBD2. Per germline, CDR1 SNHLY and CDR2 FYNNEI. The CDR3 has 13 amino acids. With 8 bases clipped from V and 4 bases from J, the junction kept 4 bases outside the gene matches. For the CDR3, the DNA is TGTGCCAGCCGGACTAGCGGTCCAGAGACCCAGTACTTC. Translated, it gives CASRTSGPETQYF.

This clone was observed a handful of times. The chain recombines TRBV4-1 with TRBJ2-7; maybe TRBD1 (6 bases). Trimming took off 0 bases at V and 2 bases at J, with 20 bases between the two ends. CDR3 size: 18 residues. From germline, CDR1 is MGHRA and CDR2 YSYEKL. The CDR3 DNA reads as TGCGCCAGCAGCCAAGATGGAAATATGGCAGGGGTTGCCTACGAGCAGTACTTC. Translating gives CASSQDGNMAGVAYEQYF.

This chain uses TRBV6-5 with TRBJ2-5; 8 bases are shared with TRBD1. Germline V gene lookup returns CDR1 MNHEY and CDR2 SVGAGI. V gave up 2 bases and J gave up 2 bases; unmatched junction bases: 4. The CDR3 totals 15 residues. This CDR3 is CASSYAGGAQETQYF. In nucleotides, the CDR3 is TGTGCCAGCAGTTACGCAGGGGGCGCGCAAGAGACCCAGTACTTC.

A few counts support this clone. The rearrangement joins TRBV7-3 to TRBJ2-5; D is unclear. V dropped 2 bases and J dropped 1 base, with 11 bases sitting between them. The CDR3 consists of 15 residues. Germline V lookup: CDR1 SGHTA, CDR2 FQGTGA. In DNA form, the CDR3 reads TGTGCCAGCAGCTTAGGGCAGCCAATCCAAGAGACCCAGTACTTC. Translation: CASSLGQPIQETQYF.

This clone was detected only a few times. This chain connects TRBV9 to TRBJ2-2, with a weak D call TRBD2 (5 bases). Trimming left V 4 bases short and J 6 bases short, with 16 bases between. The CDR3 consists of 15 residues. The germline V gene encodes CDR1 SGDLS and CDR2 YYNGEE. The CDR3 protein is CASSPQLEGSGELFF. In nucleotides, the CDR3 is TGTGCCAGCAGCCCCCAACTAGAGGGCTCCGGGGAGCTGTTTTTT. Filled out from reference TRBV9 and TRBJ2-2, the complete variable domain reads DSGVTQTPKHLITATGQRVTLRCSPRSGDLSVYWYQQSLDQGLQFLIQYYNGEERAKGNILERFSAQQFPDLHSELNLSSLELGDSALYFCASSPQLEGSGELFFGEGSRLTVL.

This clone was seen more than once but under ten times. The chain joins TRBV29-1 to TRBJ2-7, with 7 positions matching TRBD1. The CDR3 runs to 12 residues. Germline CDR1 SQVTM, CDR2 ANQGSEA. The V segment lost 3 bases and the J segment 7 bases; nucleotides outside the gene matches: 6. The CDR3: CSVEETGYEQYF. Here the CDR3 DNA reads TGCAGCGTTGAGGAGACAGGGTATGAGCAGTACTTC.